This record looks at one TCR beta chain sequence and its context. The clone's antigen remains unknown. Base qualities were left out, and no much larger clone turns up one base away. Library creation used PCR. At the Johns Hopkins FTIC core, DNA from the cultured CD4+ T cells underwent TCR sequencing with the Oncomine TCR Beta short-read assay. Genomic DNA was extracted from the cultured CD4+ T cells with the QIAamp micro DNA kit. The Oncomine TCR Beta libraries from cultured CD4+ T cells were pooled using unique dual indexes and then sequenced on an Illumina iSeq 100. In the authors' own workflow: Non-productive sequences were removed, and CDR3s not starting with C, not ending with F or W, or shorter than 7 amino acids were discarded. Antigen-specific clonotypes were identified with the MANAFEST web application by comparing peptide-stimulated wells with reference and other culture wells. To be called positive, a clone needed an FDR below 0.05, an odds ratio above 5, and a productive frequency above 0.1% in at least two of three replicate wells. Clonotypes that were significantly expanded in both SARS-CoV-2 spike wells and at least one common cold coronavirus spike condition were defined as cross-reactive. CDR3 homology was assessed with Levenshtein distances (stringdist) and unrooted phylogenetic trees (ape) in R version 3.6.1. In-frame beta chains were kept once TCRdb had trimmed the public reads at Q25 with fastp and called clones with MiXCR. Every entry covers one CDR3 protein and lists the most common genes and DNA from its rows. The V and J calls and clone size come from TCRdb's table, not from the authors' own analysis. The sample table records about 20,000 distinct CDR3 sequences; around 53% of these occur just once. Roughly 9.3% of the sample comes from the top ten.

CDR1 and CDR2 (KGHSH, LQKENI) derive from the germline V gene. The CDR3 runs 15 residues from the cysteine to the phenylalanine. Only the CDR3 DNA stays, 45 bases, in frame from base 1. V is pruned by 5 bases and J by 5 bases, leaving 6 bases of the junction without a gene match. The sample's treatment or condition label, in plain terms: roughly 10-day PBMC culture with coronavirus spike peptide pools or control peptides (ViraFEST assay). The ViraFEST assay, used in the study, expanded antigen-specific T cells with peptide pools and then identified the expanded clonotypes through TCR sequencing. The positive SARS-CoV-2 PCR tests of the convalescent patients were dated from March to December 2020, before the Alpha, Beta and Delta variants emerged in the United States. PBMCs were cultured at approximately 2 million per well in IMDM supplemented with 5% human AB serum and 9.5 to 10 IU/ml IL-2, with approximately 10 ug/ml peptide pools added. On days 3 and 7, half of the culture medium was replaced with fresh IL-2-containing medium. After 10 days of culture, CD4+ T cells were isolated by negative selection with the EasySep CD4+ T cell isolation kit. PBMCs were separated from whole blood using Ficoll-Paque Plus gradient centrifugation and then either used fresh or cryopreserved at -140C. In general, triplicate wells were set up for every culture condition.

This sample is part of a study of vaccination and CD4 T cells after COVID-19 (dated by TCRdb to the early 2020s). Background for the entire study: SARS-CoV-2 positivity had been established in the convalescent patients by nasal swab PCR, and mild disease was recorded in under ten of these patients and severe disease in one. The convalescent cohort included six males and four females, with two Hispanic individuals, seven Caucasians, two Asians and one multiracial person. Each participant got two doses of either the Pfizer-BioNTech BNT162b2 vaccine (n=8) or the Moderna mRNA-1273 vaccine (n=2). Post-COVID blood samples from convalescent patients were collected a median of 101 days after diagnosis, with a range of roughly 30 to 170 days. Post-vaccine blood samples were collected a median of around 10 weeks after the second vaccine dose, ranging from about 13 to 241 days. For stimulating the cultures, overlapping spike peptide pools were used, derived from SARS-CoV-2 as well as from the common cold coronaviruses HCoV-NL63, HCoV-OC43 and HCoV-229E. Control cultures used a CEFX viral epitope pool as positive control, an HIV-1 Nef peptide pool as negative control, or no peptide. In 10 COVID-19 convalescent patients and several infection-naive healthy vaccine recipients, researchers compared the spike-specific CD4+ TCR repertoire from before mRNA vaccination with the repertoire from after. The paper's findings and limits, for the study overall: Nearly all vaccine-specific clones in convalescent patients (304 of 307) were mono-reactive for SARS-CoV-2 spike rather than cross-reactive with common cold coronaviruses. The median number of SARS-CoV-2-reactive clonotypes rose from fewer than 25 after infection to around 40 after vaccination, but the change was not significant. Relatively few convalescent patients were included in the study, and early timepoints after natural infection were not analyzed. In convalescent patients, a median roughly 85% of post-vaccine SARS-CoV-2-reactive clones were detected only after vaccination, suggesting vaccine-specific priming.

The receptor chain draws on TRBV18 and TRBJ1-6, with TRBD1 matching 7 junction bases. The sequence was obtained from a human donor who had recovered from COVID-19. The material sequenced was CD4+ T cells from blood, cultured in vitro. The CDR3 reads CASSDRVTDNSPLHF. In nucleotides, the sequence is TGTGCCAGCTCAGACAGGGTAACGGATAATTCACCCCTCCACTTT. When the CDR3 is completed using the reference TRBV18 and TRBJ1-6 genes on either side, the full variable domain is NAGVMQNPRHLVRRRGQEARLRCSPMKGHSHVYWYRQLPEEGLKFMVYLQKENIIDESGMPKERFSAEFPKEGPSILRIQQVVRGDSAAYFCASSDRVTDNSPLHFGNGTRLTVT.